Shown below are 9 T cell receptor beta chains from a single sample sequenced in a study of cytomegalovirus exposure and HLA in healthy donors. It was with 60 Vbeta and 13 Jbeta primers that the PCR ran. Profiled with immunoSEQ multiplex PCR; TCRdb holds only in-frame clones, not every one. This table has 150,000 to 200,000 clones, around 78% appearing once. Sequencing was carried out using PBMCs. The receptors originated from a middle-aged man in good health and CMV-seronegative.

The chain combines TRBV6-5 with TRBJ2-1, with TRBD2 matching 13 bases. Trimming removed 7 bases from V and 8 bases from J; junction bases left unmatched: 8. The CDR3 contains 15 residues. The germline V gene has CDR1 MNHEY and CDR2 SVGAGI. CDR3 sequence: CASTPGLAGVDEQFF. The DNA of the CDR3 is TGTGCCAGCACCCCTGGACTAGCGGGAGTCGATGAGCAGTTCTTC.

V usage is TRBV6-5 and J usage is TRBJ1-1; tentative D call: TRBD1 (6 bases). The CDR3 runs 15 residues. Germline V lookup: CDR1 MNHEY, CDR2 SVGAGI. V lost 0 bases and J 4 bases, leaving 12 bases between the germline ends. The CDR3: CASSYSRGRSTEAFF. The CDR3 DNA reads as TGTGCCAGCAGTTACTCGCGGGGGCGCAGCACTGAAGCTTTCTTT.

This chain uses TRBV6-1 with TRBJ2-7, with 7 nucleotides matching TRBD1. Germline V gene data show CDR1 as MNHNS and CDR2 as SASEGT. J gave up 0 bases and V 4 bases, and 3 bases lay outside the gene matches. The CDR3 is 14 residues long. CDR3 sequence (DNA): TGTGCCAGCAGTGCCGACAGGGTCTCCTACGAGCAGTACGTC. Encoded protein: CASSADRVSYEQYV.

The chain couples TRBV4-1 to TRBJ2-5; TRBD2 is a possible D gene (5 bases). Trimming stripped 4 bases from V and 5 bases from J, with 11 bases between. This CDR3 has 13 amino acids. The V gene's germline CDR1 is MGHRA and CDR2 YSYEKL. The CDR3: CASSLLVGETQYF. CDR3 nucleotide sequence: TGCGCCAGCAGCCTACTAGTGGGGGAGACCCAGTACTTC.

The V call is TRBV19, the J call TRBJ2-5; D may be TRBD1 (6 bases). Germline values: CDR1 LNHDA, CDR2 SQIVND (reference sequence). Trimming stripped 5 bases from V and 3 bases from J, with 13 bases between. CDR3 length equals 14 residues. The CDR3 spells CASSSGTYKETQYF. Here the CDR3 DNA reads TGTGCCAGTAGTTCCGGGACATATAAAGAGACCCAGTACTTC.

The V gene is TRBV5-1, the J gene TRBJ2-5; D is possibly TRBD1 (6 bases). Between the trimmed V and J ends, which lost 4 bases and 2 bases, there was a span of 12 bases. The germline gives CDR1 SGHRS, CDR2 YFSETQ. The CDR3 is 14 residues long. CDR3 sequence reads: CASSTTGLQETQYF. In DNA, the CDR3 is TGCGCCAGCAGCACAACAGGGTTACAAGAGACCCAGTACTTC.

This CDR3 reads CASSPGVAEINIQYF. DNA for the CDR3: TGTGCCAGCTCACCTGGAGTAGCGGAGATTAACATTCAGTACTTC. V usage is TRBV18 and J usage is TRBJ2-4; tentative D call: TRBD2 (6 bases). This CDR3 is built from 15 residues. Germline V gives CDR1 KGHSH, CDR2 LQKENI. The ends were cut back, 3 bases at V and 7 bases at J, with 16 bases in the middle.

This chain links TRBV7-9 with TRBJ1-4; possible D gene TRBD1, 5 bases. The CDR3 covers 16 residues. The germline V and J ends were trimmed by 2 bases and 5 bases, with 15 bases remaining between them. The germline V gene has CDR1 SEHNR and CDR2 FQNEAQ (reference sequence). This CDR3 reads CASSLSGGGINEKLFF. The DNA for the CDR3 is TGTGCCAGCAGCTTATCCGGGGGAGGAATAAATGAAAAACTGTTTTTT.

The V call is TRBV6-1, the J call TRBJ2-5, with TRBD2 matching over 9 bases. This CDR3 comprises 16 residues. Germline V gene sequence: CDR1 MNHNS, CDR2 SASEGT. Germline trimming cut 4 bases from V and 3 bases from J; bases unmatched to any gene: 9. In DNA form, the CDR3 reads TGTGCCAGCAGTGTTCGGCGGGAGGGCCTGGAAGAGACCCAGTACTTC. Its protein is CASSVRREGLEETQYF.